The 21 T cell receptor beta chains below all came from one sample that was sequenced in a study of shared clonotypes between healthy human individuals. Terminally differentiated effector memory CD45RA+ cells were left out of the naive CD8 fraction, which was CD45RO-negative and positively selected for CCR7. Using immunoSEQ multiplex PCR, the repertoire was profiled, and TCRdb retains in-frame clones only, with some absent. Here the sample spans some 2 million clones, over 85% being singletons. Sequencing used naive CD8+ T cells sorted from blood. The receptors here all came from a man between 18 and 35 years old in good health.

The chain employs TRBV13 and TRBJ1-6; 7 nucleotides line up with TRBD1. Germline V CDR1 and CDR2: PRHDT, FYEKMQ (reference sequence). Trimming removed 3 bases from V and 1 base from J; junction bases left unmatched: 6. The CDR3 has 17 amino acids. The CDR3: CASSLGEQGSYNSPLHF. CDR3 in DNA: TGTGCCAGCAGCTTGGGAGAACAGGGGTCCTATAATTCACCCCTCCACTTT.

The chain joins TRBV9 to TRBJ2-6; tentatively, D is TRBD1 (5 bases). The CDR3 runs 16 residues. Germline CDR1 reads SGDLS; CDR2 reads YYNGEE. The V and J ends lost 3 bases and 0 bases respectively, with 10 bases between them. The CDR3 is CASSAPTDSGANVLTF. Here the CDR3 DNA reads TGTGCCAGCAGCGCACCGACAGACTCTGGGGCCAACGTCCTGACTTTC.

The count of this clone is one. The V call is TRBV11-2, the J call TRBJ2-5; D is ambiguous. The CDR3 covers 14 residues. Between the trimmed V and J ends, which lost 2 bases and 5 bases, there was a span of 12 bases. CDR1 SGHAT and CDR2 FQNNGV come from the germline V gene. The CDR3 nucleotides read TGTGCCAGCAGCTTAACGGCCGACGGGGAGACCCAGTACTTC. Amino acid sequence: CASSLTADGETQYF.

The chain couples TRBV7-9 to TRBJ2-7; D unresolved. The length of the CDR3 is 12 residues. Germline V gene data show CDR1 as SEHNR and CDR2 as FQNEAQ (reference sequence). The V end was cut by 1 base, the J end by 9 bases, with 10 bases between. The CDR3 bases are TGTGCCAGCAGCTTAGTACCGTGGGGGCAGTACTTC. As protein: CASSLVPWGQYF.

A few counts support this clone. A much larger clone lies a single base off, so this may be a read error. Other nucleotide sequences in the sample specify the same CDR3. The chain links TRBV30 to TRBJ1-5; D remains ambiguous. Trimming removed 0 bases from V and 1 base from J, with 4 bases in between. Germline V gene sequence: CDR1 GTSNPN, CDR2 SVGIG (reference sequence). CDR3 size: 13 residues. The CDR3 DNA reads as TGTGCCTGGAGTGTAAGCAGCAATCAGCCCCAGCATTTT. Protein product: CAWSVSSNQPQHF. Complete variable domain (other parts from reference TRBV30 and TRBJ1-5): SQTIHQWPATLVQPVGSPLSLECTVEGTSNPNLYWYRQAAGRGLQLLFYSVGIGQISSEVPQNLSASRPQDRQFILSSKKLLLSDSGFYLCAWSVSSNQPQHFGDGTRLSIL.

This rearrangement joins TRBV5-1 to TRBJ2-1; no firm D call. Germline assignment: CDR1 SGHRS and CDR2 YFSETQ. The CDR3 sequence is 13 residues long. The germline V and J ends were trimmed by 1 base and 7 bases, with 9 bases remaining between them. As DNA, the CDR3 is TGCGCCAGCAGCTTGTCAGCGTTGAATGAGCAGTTCTTC. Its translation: CASSLSALNEQFF.

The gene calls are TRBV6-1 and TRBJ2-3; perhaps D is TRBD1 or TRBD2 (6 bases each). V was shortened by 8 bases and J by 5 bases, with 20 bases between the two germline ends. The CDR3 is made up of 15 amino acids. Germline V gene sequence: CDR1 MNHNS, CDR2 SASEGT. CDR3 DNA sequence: TGTGCCAGCGGCTATTTCCATGGAGGGGGAGATACGCAGTATTTT. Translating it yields CASGYFHGGGDTQYF.

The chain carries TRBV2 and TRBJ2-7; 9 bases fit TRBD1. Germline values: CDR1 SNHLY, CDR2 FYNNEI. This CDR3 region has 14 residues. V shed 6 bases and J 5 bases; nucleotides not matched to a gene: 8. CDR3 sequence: CASSPIGDRDEQYF. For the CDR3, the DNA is TGTGCCAGCAGCCCGATAGGGGACAGGGACGAGCAGTACTTC. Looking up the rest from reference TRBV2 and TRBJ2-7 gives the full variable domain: EPEVTQTPSHQVTQMGQEVILRCVPISNHLYFYWYRQILGQKVEFLVSFYNNEISEKSEIFDDQFSVERPDGSNFTLKIRSTKLEDSAMYFCASSPIGDRDEQYFGPGTRLTVT.

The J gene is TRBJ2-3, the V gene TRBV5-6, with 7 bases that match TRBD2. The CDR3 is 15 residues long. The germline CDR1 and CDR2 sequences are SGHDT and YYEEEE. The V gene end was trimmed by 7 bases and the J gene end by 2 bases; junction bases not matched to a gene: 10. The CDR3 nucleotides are TGTGCCAGCTTGCCCCGCGGGGGAACCACAGATACGCAGTATTTT. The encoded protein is CASLPRGGTTDTQYF.

CDR3 loop: CASGLAGEETQYF. CDR3 DNA: TGTGCCAGCGGACTAGCGGGAGAAGAGACCCAGTACTTC. The genes are TRBV27 and TRBJ2-5; TRBD2 matches at 13 bases. The CDR3 totals 13 residues. Germline assignment: CDR1 MNHEY and CDR2 SMNVEV (reference sequence). The trim removed 8 bases at V and 3 bases at J, leaving 0 bases unmatched.

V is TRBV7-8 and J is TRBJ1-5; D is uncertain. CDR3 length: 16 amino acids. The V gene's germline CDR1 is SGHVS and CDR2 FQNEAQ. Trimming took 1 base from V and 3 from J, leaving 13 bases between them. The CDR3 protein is CASSLGLISANQPQHF. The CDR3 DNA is TGTGCCAGCAGCTTAGGACTAATTTCGGCCAATCAGCCCCAGCATTTT.

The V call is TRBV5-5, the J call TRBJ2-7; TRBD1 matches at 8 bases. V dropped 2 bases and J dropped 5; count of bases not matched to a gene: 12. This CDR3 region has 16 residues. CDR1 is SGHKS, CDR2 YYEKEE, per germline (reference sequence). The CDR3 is CASSFNAGTGGHEQYF. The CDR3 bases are TGTGCCAGCAGCTTTAATGCCGGGACAGGTGGGCACGAGCAGTACTTC.

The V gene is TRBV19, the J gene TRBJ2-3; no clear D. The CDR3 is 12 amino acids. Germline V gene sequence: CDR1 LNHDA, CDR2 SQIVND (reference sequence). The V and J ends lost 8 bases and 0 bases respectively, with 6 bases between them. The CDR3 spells CASGVSTDTQYF. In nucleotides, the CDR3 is TGTGCCAGTGGGGTTAGCACAGATACGCAGTATTTT.

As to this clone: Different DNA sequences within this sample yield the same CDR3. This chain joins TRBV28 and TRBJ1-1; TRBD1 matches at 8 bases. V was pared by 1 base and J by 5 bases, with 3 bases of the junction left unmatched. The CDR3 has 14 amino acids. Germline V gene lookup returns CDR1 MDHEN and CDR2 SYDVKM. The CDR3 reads CASSLSGGTTEAFF. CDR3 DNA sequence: TGTGCCAGCAGTTTATCAGGGGGCACGACTGAAGCTTTCTTT.

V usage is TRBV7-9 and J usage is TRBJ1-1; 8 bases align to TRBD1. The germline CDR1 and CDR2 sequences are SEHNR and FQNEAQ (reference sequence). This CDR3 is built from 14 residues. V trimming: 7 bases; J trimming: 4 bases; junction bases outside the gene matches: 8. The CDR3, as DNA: TGTGCCAGCACCCCAACCGACAGGGGCACTGAAGCTTTCTTT. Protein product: CASTPTDRGTEAFF.

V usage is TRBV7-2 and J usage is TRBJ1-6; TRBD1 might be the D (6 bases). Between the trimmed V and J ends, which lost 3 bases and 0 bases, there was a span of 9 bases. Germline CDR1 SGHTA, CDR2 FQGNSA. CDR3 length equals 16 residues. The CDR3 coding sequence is TGTGCCAGCAGCTTCCAGGGGATCTCCTATAATTCACCCCTCCACTTT. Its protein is CASSFQGISYNSPLHF.

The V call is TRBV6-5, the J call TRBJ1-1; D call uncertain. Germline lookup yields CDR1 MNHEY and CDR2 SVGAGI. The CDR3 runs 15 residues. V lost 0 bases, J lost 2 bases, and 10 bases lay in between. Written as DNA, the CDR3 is TGTGCCAGCAGTTACTCGGCAGCCTTTAACACTGAAGCTTTCTTT. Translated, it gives CASSYSAAFNTEAFF.

This CDR3 is CASSEQIRGYSYEQYF. CDR3 sequence (DNA): TGTGCCAGCAGTGAGCAAATTCGGGGATACTCCTACGAGCAGTACTTC. The chain employs TRBV6-1 and TRBJ2-7; tentatively, D is TRBD2 (5 bases). The germline V and J ends were trimmed by 3 bases and 0 bases, with 15 bases remaining between them. Germline CDR1 is MNHNS and CDR2 is SASEGT. The CDR3 runs to 16 residues.

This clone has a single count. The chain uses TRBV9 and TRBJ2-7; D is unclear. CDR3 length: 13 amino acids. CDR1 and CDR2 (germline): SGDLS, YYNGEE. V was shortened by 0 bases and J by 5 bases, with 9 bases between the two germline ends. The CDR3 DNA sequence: TGTGCCAGCAGCGTAGGATCTTACAACGAGCAGTACTTC. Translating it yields CASSVGSYNEQYF.

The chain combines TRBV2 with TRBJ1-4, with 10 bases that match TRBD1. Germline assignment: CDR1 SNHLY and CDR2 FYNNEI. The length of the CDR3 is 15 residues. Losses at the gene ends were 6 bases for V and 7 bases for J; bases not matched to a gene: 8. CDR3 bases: TGTGCCAGCAGGCACGGGACAGGGGAGGGTGAAAAACTGTTTTTT. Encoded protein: CASRHGTGEGEKLFF.

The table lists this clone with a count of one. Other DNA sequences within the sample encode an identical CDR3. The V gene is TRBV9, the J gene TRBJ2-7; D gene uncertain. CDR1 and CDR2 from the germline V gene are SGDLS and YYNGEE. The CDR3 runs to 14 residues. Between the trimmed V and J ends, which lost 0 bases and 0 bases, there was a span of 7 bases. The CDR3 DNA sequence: TGTGCCAGCAGCGTAGGGAGTTCCTCCTACGAGCAGTACTTC. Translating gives CASSVGSSSYEQYF. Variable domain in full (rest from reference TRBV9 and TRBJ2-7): DSGVTQTPKHLITATGQRVTLRCSPRSGDLSVYWYQQSLDQGLQFLIQYYNGEERAKGNILERFSAQQFPDLHSELNLSSLELGDSALYFCASSVGSSSYEQYFGPGTRLTVT.